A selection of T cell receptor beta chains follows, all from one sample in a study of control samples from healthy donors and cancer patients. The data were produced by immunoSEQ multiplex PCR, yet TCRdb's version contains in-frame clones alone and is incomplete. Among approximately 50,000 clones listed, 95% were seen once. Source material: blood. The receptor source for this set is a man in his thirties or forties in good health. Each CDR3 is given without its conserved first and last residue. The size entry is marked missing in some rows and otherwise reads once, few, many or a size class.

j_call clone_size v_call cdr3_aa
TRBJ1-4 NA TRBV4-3 ASSRGDTSNEKLF
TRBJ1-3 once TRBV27 ASSLRASGNTIY
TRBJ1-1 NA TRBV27 ASKKAVLNTEAF
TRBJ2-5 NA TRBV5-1 ASRPLDSKKETQY
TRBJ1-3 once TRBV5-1 ASSLRDRTSGNTIY
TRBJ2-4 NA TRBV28 ASSFPPGEDIQY
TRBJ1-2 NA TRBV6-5 ASSPRGWGLYGYT
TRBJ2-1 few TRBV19 ASSTWTAPNEQF
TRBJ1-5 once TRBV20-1 SASAGMSQPQH
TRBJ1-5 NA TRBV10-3 AISEGTGDQPQH
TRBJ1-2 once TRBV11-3 ASSLVLNGGEGYGYT
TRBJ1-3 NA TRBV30 AWKASGNTIY
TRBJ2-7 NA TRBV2 ASRRPGGHEQY
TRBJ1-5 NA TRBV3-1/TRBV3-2 ASSQGQGVEDQPQH
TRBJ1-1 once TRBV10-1 ASSESRGSTEAF
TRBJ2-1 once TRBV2 ASSDPPRGIASYNEQF
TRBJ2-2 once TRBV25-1 ASRPTKAGELF
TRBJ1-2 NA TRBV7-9 ASSQGTETRYGYT
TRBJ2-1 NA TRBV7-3 ASSSDSYNEQF
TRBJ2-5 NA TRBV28 ASSLRGPQETQY
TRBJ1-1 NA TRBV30 ASDRIGNTEAF
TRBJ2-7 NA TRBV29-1 GYRDSPYEQY